The sequence of this TCR beta chain was determined in a study of CD8 T cells in Susac syndrome (dated by TCRdb to about 2019). About the study as a whole: Whether CD8+ T cell activation and differentiation in Susac syndrome was antigen driven was tested using repertoire sequencing. The study compared CD8+ T cell repertoire clonality among 12 healthy donors, 14 Susac syndrome patients and roughly 16 multiple sclerosis patients.

A remark on this clonotype: Its antigen is not yet known. Per-nucleotide qualities are absent, and no much larger clonotype sits a single base away.

The germline V gene encodes CDR1 SGHTA and CDR2 FQGNSA. Reading from cysteine to phenylalanine, the CDR3 counts 14 amino acids. Left in the record is the CDR3 DNA by itself, 42 bases read in frame from the first base. V lost 4 bases and J lost 4 bases; the stretch between them is 11 bases long. The paper as a whole reports these results and caveats: The number of individuals in the TCR sequencing and HLA analysis was acknowledged as relatively small.

RNA was extracted using the RNeasy kit, and about 0.45 to 1 ug of the RNA was reverse transcribed with random hexamers. The immunoSEQ multiplex PCR assay, which covers 54 Vbeta and 13 Jbeta segments, was used to amplify TCR beta CDR3 regions. To correct PCR amplification bias, a synthetic template baseline was used for both primer optimization and computational correction. In the authors' own workflow: Reads were annotated to V, D and J genes according to IMGT and were analyzed with immunoSEQ Analyzer, with only productive sequences retained. Clonality was computed as one minus Shannon entropy normalized by log2 of the number of productive unique sequences. For each patient and control, public and private clones were evaluated within the 100 most prevalent clones. A clone was defined as Susac-specific if it was absent from the healthy and MS cohorts, from 950 to 1,300 published viral clones and from other ImmuneACCESS disease sequences. The public reads were reprocessed in TCRdb via fastp at Q25 and MiXCR, keeping in-frame beta chains. Here each entry gathers all rows of one CDR3 protein and keeps the most common genes and DNA. TCRdb's processing, not the authors', yielded these V and J calls. The sample table shows about 300,000 distinct CDR3 sequences, and approximately 90% are seen once. The biggest ten clones account for 0.18% of the sample.

Peripheral blood CD8+ and CD4+ T cells from healthy donors, Susac syndrome patients and multiple sclerosis patients were profiled using high-throughput TCR beta sequencing. The multiple sclerosis controls were treatment-naive patients whose relapsing-remitting disease, either stable or active, fulfilled the revised McDonald criteria. Bulk CD8+ and CD4+ T cells were purified by magnetic negative isolation, while CD8+ TEMRA cells were enriched using FACS. Blood was collected in EDTA tubes and processed within 24 hours, with PBMCs isolated through density gradient centrifugation. PBMCs intended for TCR sequencing were cryopreserved in liquid nitrogen and were subsequently thawed in a 37 degrees C water bath. Purity of sorted or isolated CD4+, CD8+ and CD8+ TEMRA cells was at least 90%.

This clonotype originated in a human donor with multiple sclerosis. The sample taken for sequencing was CD8+ T cells from PBMCs. The chain uses TRBV7-2 and TRBJ2-1; TRBD2 is perhaps the D gene, given 5 matching bases. The DNA is as follows: TGTGCCAGCAGCTGGGAGTATCCATACAATGAGCAGTTCTTC. Its translation reads: CASSWEYPYNEQFF.